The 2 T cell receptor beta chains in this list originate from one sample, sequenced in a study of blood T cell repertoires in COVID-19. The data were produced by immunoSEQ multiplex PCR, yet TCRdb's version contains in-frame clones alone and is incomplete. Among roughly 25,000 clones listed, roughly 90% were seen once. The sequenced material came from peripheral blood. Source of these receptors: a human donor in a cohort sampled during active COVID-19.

The CDR3: CASSFRGFDTQYF. The CDR3 coding sequence is TGTGCCAGCAGCTTTCGGGGGTTCGATACGCAGTATTTT. The chain joins TRBV7-3 to TRBJ2-3, with D possibly matching TRBD2 (6 bases). This CDR3 is 13 amino acids long. V was pared by 3 bases and J by 6 bases, with 10 bases between. CDR1 is SGHTA and CDR2 is FQGTGA in the germline V gene.

CDR3 sequence: CASSQVGSSSYEQYF. CDR3 sequence (DNA): TGCGCCAGCAGCCAAGTCGGGAGTAGCTCCTACGAGCAGTACTTC. The V gene is TRBV4-1, the J gene TRBJ2-7, with D maybe TRBD2 (6 bases). Germline CDR1 is MGHRA and CDR2 is YSYEKL. CDR3 length: 15 residues. Trimming removed 1 base from V and 0 bases from J, with 10 bases in between.